Following are 32 T cell receptor beta chains from one sample sequenced in a study of blood T cell repertoires in COVID-19. The method was immunoSEQ multiplex PCR; TCRdb's version includes in-frame clones alone and lacks a portion of them. The sample has over 100,000 clones; around nine tenths are singletons. Sequencing was carried out using peripheral blood. The receptor set was obtained from a woman aged 65 to 85 with COVID-19, enrolled during active disease.

The V and J genes are TRBV27 and TRBJ1-5; 9 bases are shared with TRBD1. The CDR3 contains 15 residues. Germline CDR1 MNHEY, CDR2 SMNVEV (reference sequence). The trim removed 2 bases at V and 4 bases at J, leaving 3 bases unmatched. This chain's CDR3 is CASSLAGTGNQPQHF. As DNA, the CDR3 is TGTGCCAGCAGTTTAGCCGGGACAGGGAATCAGCCCCAGCATTTT.

The chain uses TRBV28 and TRBJ1-2, with TRBD1 matching over 7 bases. V lost 3 bases, J lost 7 bases, and 2 bases stayed unmatched. The CDR3 length is 12 residues. Germline V gene data show CDR1 as MDHEN and CDR2 as SYDVKM. CDR3: CASSLTGSGYTF. The CDR3 DNA reads TGTGCCAGCAGTTTGACAGGGAGTGGCTACACCTTC.

A word on this clone: The same CDR3 also results from other DNA sequences found in this sample. V is TRBV28 and J is TRBJ2-5, with 10 bases aligning to TRBD2. The V segment lost 3 bases and the J segment 4 bases; nucleotides outside the gene matches: 5. This CDR3 contains 15 residues. Germline assignment: CDR1 MDHEN and CDR2 SYDVKM. The CDR3: CASSLVAGGPETQYF. CDR3 DNA: TGTGCCAGCAGTTTGGTAGCGGGGGGCCCAGAGACCCAGTACTTC.

The chain is built from TRBV13 and TRBJ2-2, with 7 positions matching TRBD1. Trimming cost V 1 base and J 4 bases; bases outside gene matches: 3. Germline values: CDR1 PRHDT, CDR2 FYEKMQ (reference sequence). CDR3 length: 15 amino acids. The CDR3 here is CASSLVRGSTGELFF. DNA of the CDR3: TGTGCCAGCAGCTTAGTCAGGGGGAGCACCGGGGAGCTGTTTTTT.

The chain recombines TRBV7-2 with TRBJ1-2; the D gene is possibly TRBD1 (5 bases). The CDR3 has 13 residues. V was clipped by 1 base and J by 6 bases, with 9 bases between them. From germline, CDR1 is SGHTA and CDR2 FQGNSA. The CDR3 nucleotides read TGTGCCAGCAGCTTAGTGTGGGGGGATGGCTACACCTTC. Residues: CASSLVWGDGYTF.

V and J are TRBV3-1 (or the pseudogene TRBV3-2) and TRBJ2-7; D may be TRBD2 (5 bases). V lost 5 bases, J lost 4 bases, and 9 bases lay in between. CDR3 length: 12 residues. Germline CDR1 LGHDT, CDR2 YNNKEL (reference sequence). CDR3 sequence: CASSNRGYEQYF. The CDR3 region has the DNA TGTGCCAGCAGCAACAGAGGGTACGAGCAGTACTTC.

The V and J genes are TRBV15 and TRBJ2-3; the D is unclear. Trimming removed 6 bases from V and 2 bases from J, with 3 bases in between. Germline V gene lookup returns CDR1 LNHNV and CDR2 YYDKDF (reference sequence). This CDR3 contains 11 residues. CDR3 sequence (DNA): TGTGCCACCAGTCTCACAGATACGCAGTATTTT. Residues: CATSLTDTQYF.

The rearrangement links TRBV28 to TRBJ1-2; a possible D gene is TRBD1 (6 bases). Germline CDR1 reads MDHEN; CDR2 reads SYDVKM. Trimming removed 3 bases from V and 6 bases from J, with 11 bases in between. This CDR3 comprises 13 residues. CDR3 DNA: TGTGCCAGCAGTTTGCAGGGGAGCCATGGCTACACCTTC. This gives the protein CASSLQGSHGYTF.

The chain carries TRBV18 and TRBJ2-1; 9 bases map to TRBD1. CDR3 length: 15 amino acids. CDR1 and CDR2 from the germline V gene are KGHSH and LQKENI. Germline trimming cut 3 bases from V and 6 bases from J; bases unmatched to any gene: 6. Written as DNA, the CDR3 is TGTGCCAGCTCACCGTTAGGGACAGGGTTCAATGAGCAGTTCTTC. Its translation: CASSPLGTGFNEQFF.

This chain joins TRBV27 and TRBJ1-2; a possible D gene is TRBD1 (5 bases). Germline loops: CDR1 MNHEY, CDR2 SMNVEV (reference sequence). CDR3 size: 14 residues. Trimming removed 2 bases from V and 5 bases from J, with 12 bases in between. The CDR3 bases are TGTGCCAGCAGTTTAGCGGGGCGTGGGTATGGCTACACCTTC. Translating it yields CASSLAGRGYGYTF.

The V gene is TRBV6-6, the J gene TRBJ2-7, with 9 bases identical to TRBD1. The CDR3 extends over 16 amino acids. Trimming cost V 4 bases and J 3 bases; bases outside gene matches: 10. Germline-derived CDR1 and CDR2 are MNHNY and SVGAGI (reference sequence). The CDR3 sequence is CASSFPGQGPNYEQYF. CDR3 bases: TGTGCCAGCAGTTTTCCGGGACAGGGACCTAACTACGAGCAGTACTTC.

The V call is TRBV4-2, the J call TRBJ2-2; D is unresolved. The V and J ends lost 4 bases and 5 bases respectively, with 14 bases between them. The CDR3 loop spans 15 amino acids. Germline lookup yields CDR1 LGHNA and CDR2 YNFKEQ. The CDR3 nucleotides are TGTGCCAGCAGCCGAGGAGTCCCTGGGACCGGGGAGCTGTTTTTT. The encoded protein is CASSRGVPGTGELFF.

The genes are TRBV6-5 and TRBJ2-7; D unresolved. With 2 bases removed from V and 3 bases from J, the gap between germline ends came to 8 bases. Germline V gene sequence: CDR1 MNHEY, CDR2 SVGAGI. The CDR3 spans 13 residues. CDR3 nucleotide sequence: TGTGCCAGCAGTTACGTCCCCCTCTACGAGCAGTACTTC. Protein: CASSYVPLYEQYF.

In this sample, this clone turned up once. The chain links TRBV7-2 to TRBJ2-3, with D maybe TRBD2 (6 bases). The V and J ends lost 8 bases and 2 bases respectively, with 14 bases between them. This CDR3 region has 14 residues. Germline loops: CDR1 SGHTA, CDR2 FQGNSA. CDR3 region: CASRLGGATDTQYF. The CDR3 nucleotides are TGTGCCAGCCGCCTTGGCGGGGCCACAGATACGCAGTATTTT.

The chain uses TRBV4-1 and TRBJ2-7; 7 nucleotides agree with TRBD2. The CDR3 totals 18 residues. V was pared by 0 bases and J by 2 bases, with 13 bases of the junction left unmatched. Germline CDR1 reads MGHRA; CDR2 reads YSYEKL. The CDR3 here is CASSQDVPGTTSPYEQYF. CDR3 nucleotides: TGCGCCAGCAGCCAAGATGTGCCCGGGACTACCTCCCCCTACGAGCAGTACTTC.

V is TRBV20-1 and J is TRBJ1-2; 7 nucleotides agree with TRBD1. CDR1 is DFQATT and CDR2 is SNEGSKA in the germline V gene (reference sequence). The ends lost 6 bases at V and 6 bases at J; junction bases unmatched: 4. The CDR3 is 11 amino acids. The CDR3 protein is CSATDRDGYTF. CDR3 sequence (DNA): TGCAGTGCCACAGACAGGGATGGCTACACCTTC.

The genes are TRBV19 and TRBJ2-3, with TRBD1 matching 7 bases. The V gene end was trimmed by 3 bases and the J gene end by 3 bases; junction bases not matched to a gene: 9. The CDR3 spans 16 residues. From germline, CDR1 is LNHDA and CDR2 SQIVND (reference sequence). The CDR3, as DNA: TGTGCCAGTAGTATTGGTACAGGGGAAGTGACAGATACGCAGTATTTT. It codes for CASSIGTGEVTDTQYF.

The rearrangement joins TRBV19 to TRBJ1-2, with D possibly TRBD1 on 6 matching bases. CDR1 is LNHDA and CDR2 is SQIVND in the germline V gene (reference sequence). The V gene lost 3 bases and the J gene lost 6 bases, with 8 bases spanning the gap. The CDR3 extends over 12 amino acids. The CDR3 coding sequence is TGTGCCAGTAGTATCAACAGGGATGGCTACACCTTC. Protein product: CASSINRDGYTF.

The chain employs TRBV6-5 and TRBJ2-1, with D possibly TRBD2 on 6 matching bases. Per germline, CDR1 MNHEY and CDR2 SVGAGI. The CDR3 covers 15 residues. The V end lost 7 bases, the J end lost 6 bases, and 19 bases lay between the germline ends. The CDR3 DNA reads TGTGCCAGCAATCGTCGCACGGGGGAGATCAATGAGCAGTTCTTC. Translation: CASNRRTGEINEQFF.

The chain employs TRBV2 and TRBJ1-6; D is unclear. The CDR3 is made up of 13 amino acids. CDR1 SNHLY and CDR2 FYNNEI come from the germline V gene. Trimming shortened V by 6 bases and J by 8 bases, and 11 bases separated the two germline ends. The CDR3 DNA is TGTGCCAGCAGGGTGAAGGAGGATTCACCCCTCCACTTT. Translated, it gives CASRVKEDSPLHF. The variable domain in full, with the rest retrieved from reference TRBV2 and TRBJ1-6, is EPEVTQTPSHQVTQMGQEVILRCVPISNHLYFYWYRQILGQKVEFLVSFYNNEISEKSEIFDDQFSVERPDGSNFTLKIRSTKLEDSAMYFCASRVKEDSPLHFGNGTRLTVT.

The chain joins TRBV2 to TRBJ1-5; 9 bases are a match to TRBD1. This CDR3 contains 14 residues. The germline V gene has CDR1 SNHLY and CDR2 FYNNEI. Trimming removed 6 bases from V and 6 bases from J; junction bases left unmatched: 6. The CDR3 protein is CASRQGASSQPQHF. The DNA for the CDR3 is TGTGCCAGCAGACAGGGGGCGAGTAGTCAGCCCCAGCATTTT.

V usage is TRBV12-3 or TRBV12-4 and J usage is TRBJ2-1; D may be TRBD2 (6 bases). This CDR3 has 13 residues. V was cut by 8 bases and J by 4 bases, with 12 bases left in between. The CDR3 DNA is TGTGCCAGCGAGCTAGCGAGGTACAATGAGCAGTTCTTC. Amino acid sequence: CASELARYNEQFF.

This clone was recorded only once. The CDR3 sequence: CASRVGSGEDYGYTF. For the CDR3, the DNA is TGCGCCAGCAGAGTGGGCTCGGGGGAGGACTATGGCTACACCTTC. The V call is TRBV5-1, the J call TRBJ1-2; weak D call: TRBD1 (5 bases). Per germline, CDR1 SGHRS and CDR2 YFSETQ. The CDR3 loop spans 15 amino acids. The V end was cut by 5 bases, the J end by 3 bases, with 17 bases between.

This clone was observed a single time. The chain employs TRBV3-1 (or the pseudogene TRBV3-2) and TRBJ1-2; no clear D gene. There are 12 residues in the CDR3. Germline V CDR1 and CDR2: LGHDT, YNNKEL (reference sequence). The V gene lost 1 base and the J gene lost 11 bases, with 11 bases spanning the gap. CDR3 sequence: CASSQAGGLYTF. In DNA, the CDR3 is TGTGCCAGCAGCCAAGCTGGTGGGCTTTACACCTTC.

This clone has only one observation. The V call is TRBV3-1 (or the pseudogene TRBV3-2), the J call TRBJ1-2; TRBD1 matches 7 bases. The CDR3 extends over 15 amino acids. Unmatched junction bases numbered 9, after V lost 4 bases and J lost 4 bases. CDR1 and CDR2 from the germline V gene are LGHDT and YNNKEL (reference sequence). CDR3: CASSRSTGSGYGYTF. The CDR3 coding sequence is TGTGCCAGCAGCCGCTCGACAGGGAGTGGCTATGGCTACACCTTC.

V usage is TRBV7-9 and J usage is TRBJ2-7; a possible D gene is TRBD1 (6 bases). Per the germline V gene, CDR1 is SEHNR and CDR2 is FQNEAQ (reference sequence). The CDR3 has 15 residues. V was shortened by 0 bases and J by 5 bases, with 14 bases between the two germline ends. The CDR3, as DNA: TGTGCCAGCAGCTTAGCGGTGGGGGCGGTCCACGAGCAGTACTTC. Encoded protein: CASSLAVGAVHEQYF.

CDR3 in DNA: TGCGCCAGCAGCTTGTTGCGGTCGAGCGAGCAGTACTTC. Translating it yields CASSLLRSSEQYF. V gene TRBV5-1 combines with J gene TRBJ2-7; D is undetermined. CDR3 length: 13 residues. Germline V gives CDR1 SGHRS, CDR2 YFSETQ. V lost 1 base to trimming and J lost 6 bases, with 11 bases between them.

This clone was found many times. The J gene is TRBJ1-5, the V gene TRBV3-1 (or the pseudogene TRBV3-2); the match to TRBD1 covers 8 bases. This CDR3 is built from 13 residues. The germline V gene encodes CDR1 LGHDT and CDR2 YNNKEL (reference sequence). J lost 5 bases, V lost 4 bases, and 1 base had no gene match. This CDR3 reads CASSPGGYQPQHF. The CDR3, as DNA: TGTGCCAGCAGCCCAGGGGGCTATCAGCCCCAGCATTTT.

In this sample, this clone turned up many times. V and J are TRBV7-9 and TRBJ1-5, with D possibly being TRBD1 (6 bases). The germline V and J ends were trimmed by 5 bases and 3 bases, with 11 bases remaining between them. The germline V gene has CDR1 SEHNR and CDR2 FQNEAQ (reference sequence). This CDR3 has 14 amino acids. This chain's CDR3 is CASSEDRPNQPQHF. CDR3 DNA sequence: TGTGCCAGCAGCGAGGACAGACCCAATCAGCCCCAGCATTTT.

The rearrangement uses TRBV21-1 and TRBJ2-1; the table's D gene call, TRBD1, was not cross checked with the DNA. TRBV21-1 is listed as a pseudogene. This CDR3 comprises 16 residues. The CDR3 bases are TGTGCCAGCAGCAAAGCCTACGGGACAGGGATAAATGAGCAGTTCTTC. It codes for CASSKAYGTGINEQFF.

The chain joins TRBV2 to TRBJ1-2; no clear D. This CDR3 contains 14 residues. Trimming cost V 1 base and J 6 bases, with 12 bases left between them. Germline V lookup: CDR1 SNHLY, CDR2 FYNNEI. The DNA for the CDR3 is TGTGCCAGCAGTGAAGGCAGGTCTCTTGATGGCTACACCTTC. It encodes CASSEGRSLDGYTF.

The chain couples TRBV19 to TRBJ2-5, with no clear D. This CDR3 has 13 amino acids. Germline assignment: CDR1 LNHDA and CDR2 SQIVND (reference sequence). V lost 5 bases and J lost 2, with 9 bases in between. The chain's CDR3 is CASSYGRQETQYF. Written as DNA, the CDR3 is TGTGCCAGTAGTTATGGGCGACAAGAGACCCAGTACTTC.